This T cell receptor beta chain was identified during a study of early T cells in non-severe SARS-CoV-2 infection. The overall study: Sequencing of unsorted whole blood was done on bulk RNA, leaving chains unpaired. General observations from the study: The study's VDJdb matching favored anti-spike CD8 responses and missed private and CD4 specificities.

In the library, individual cDNA molecules carried attached unique molecular identifiers. TCRdb recomputed calls from the 5' RACE reads with MiXCR, one row per CDR3 protein. Of approximately 62,000 distinct CDR3 sequences listed, approximately 12% are singletons. This clonotype was found a few times. The antigen is undetermined. Trimming cost V 5 bases and J 7 bases; bases outside gene matches: 4. This CDR3 is 13 amino acids long. The germline CDR1 and CDR2 sequences are SGHTA and FQGNSA. Sequencing input: whole blood. This sequence originates from an adult who was a healthcare worker with PCR-confirmed SARS-CoV-2 infection or an uninfected control (not recorded which). The gene calls are TRBV7-2 and TRBJ1-2, with TRBD1 identical over 10 bases. CDR3 in amino acids: CASSADRGVGYTF. CDR3 bases: TGTGCCAGCAGCGCGGACAGGGGGGTTGGCTACACCTTC.